Presented here are 18 T cell receptor beta chains from one specimen sequenced in a study of regulatory T cells in long-lasting Graves disease. Time point described: newly diagnosed GD, antithyroid drugs for less than 3 months. Construction of the TCR library relied on RNA isolated from PBMCs. Construction of TCR beta libraries relied on iRepertoire HTBI primers and on Arm-PCR targeting CDR3 regions. From the multiplex PCR reads, TCRdb called clonotypes with MiXCR, one entry per CDR3 protein. The table records under 450,000 distinct CDR3 sequences, roughly 16% of them present only once. This same sample was also part of a study on T cells in Graves' hyperthyroidism and ophthalmopathy.

The material was peripheral blood mononuclear cells (PBMCs), obtained at new diagnosis, from a patient treated with antithyroid drugs. These receptor sequences come from a woman aged 18-29 years with Graves disease.

This clonotype was observed at least ten times. This chain uses TRBV30 with TRBJ1-5; no clear D. V dropped 1 base and J dropped 4 bases, with 8 bases sitting between them. The CDR3 is 13 residues long. Per germline, CDR1 GTSNPN and CDR2 SVGIG (reference sequence). The CDR3 region has the DNA TGTGCCTGGAGTGAGGGCCTGAATCAGCCCCAGCATTTT. It specifies CAWSEGLNQPQHF. Full variable domain (remainder filled in from reference TRBV30 and TRBJ1-5): SQTIHQWPATLVQPVGSPLSLECTVEGTSNPNLYWYRQAAGRGLQLLFYSVGIGQISSEVPQNLSASRPQDRQFILSSKKLLLSDSGFYLCAWSEGLNQPQHFGDGTRLSIL.

This clonotype showed up many times. The chain uses TRBV5-1 and TRBJ2-1, with TRBD1 identical over 8 bases. Germline-derived CDR1 and CDR2 are SGHRS and YFSETQ. This CDR3 has 18 amino acids. V gave up 2 bases and J gave up 1 base; unmatched junction bases: 11. The CDR3 DNA follows: TGCGCCAGCAGCTTTATGTCAGGGGGCGTGTCGTCCTACAATGAGCAGTTCTTC. It specifies CASSFMSGGVSSYNEQFF.

The rearrangement joins TRBV28 to TRBJ1-2; D is undetermined. V lost 8 bases to trimming and J lost 1 base, with 5 bases between them. The CDR3 extends over 11 amino acids. Per the germline V gene, CDR1 is MDHEN and CDR2 is SYDVKM. Written as DNA, the CDR3 is TGTGCCAGCGGATTTAACTATGGCTACACCTTC. Protein sequence: CASGFNYGYTF.

The chain's CDR3 is CASSKGTGAAGELFF. The CDR3 region has the DNA TGTGCCAGCTCCAAGGGGACAGGGGCGGCCGGGGAGCTGTTTTTT. The chain combines TRBV9 with TRBJ2-2, with 10 positions matching TRBD1. The V gene end was trimmed by 7 bases and the J gene end by 6 bases; junction bases not matched to a gene: 9. There are 15 residues in the CDR3. Germline CDR1 reads SGDLS; CDR2 reads YYNGEE.

The J gene is TRBJ1-3, the V gene TRBV27; possibly TRBD1 for D (5 bases). CDR3 length: 16 residues. CDR1 MNHEY and CDR2 SMNVEV come from the germline V gene (reference sequence). Trimming stripped 0 bases from V and 0 bases from J, with 9 bases between. In DNA form, the CDR3 reads TGTGCCAGCAGTTTATCGGGGACCTACTCTGGAAACACCATATATTTT. As protein: CASSLSGTYSGNTIYF.

Details on this clonotype: This sequence may be a read error, since a much larger clone differs from it by one base. This rearrangement joins TRBV24-1 to TRBJ2-7; 9 bases fit TRBD1. J gave up 5 bases and V 6 bases, and 7 bases lay outside the gene matches. This CDR3 has 14 residues. The germline gives CDR1 KGHDR, CDR2 SFDVKD. CDR3 region: CATSRTGDFHEQYF. The CDR3 DNA reads as TGTGCCACCAGTAGGACAGGGGACTTTCACGAGCAGTACTTC.

The chain has TRBV7-9 and TRBJ2-3, with D tentatively TRBD1 (6 bases). V was clipped by 5 bases and J by 6 bases, with 21 bases between them. The CDR3 consists of 16 residues. Germline loops: CDR1 SEHNR, CDR2 FQNEAQ (reference sequence). The CDR3 is CASSQEGVGKWDTQYF. The CDR3 DNA is TGTGCCAGCAGCCAAGAGGGGGTAGGGAAGTGGGATACGCAGTATTTT.

This clonotype occurred many times. The chain employs TRBV27 and TRBJ2-3; TRBD1 agrees at 10 bases. Germline V gene data show CDR1 as MNHEY and CDR2 as SMNVEV (reference sequence). This CDR3 comprises 15 residues. The J segment lost 2 bases and the V segment lost 6 bases, leaving 5 bases of the junction unmatched. CDR3 in DNA: TGTGCCAGCAGCTTGGGGACAGGGGTCACAGATACGCAGTATTTT. Protein: CASSLGTGVTDTQYF.

This clonotype was counted a few times. This rearrangement joins TRBV20-1 to TRBJ1-1; possible D gene TRBD1, 6 bases. CDR1 and CDR2 (germline): DFQATT, SNEGSKA (reference sequence). The V and J ends lost 3 bases and 1 base respectively, with 12 bases between them. The CDR3 sequence is 14 residues long. The CDR3 is CSARAGAQNTEAFF. CDR3 coding DNA: TGCAGTGCTAGGGCAGGGGCCCAGAACACTGAAGCTTTCTTT.

This chain links TRBV5-1 with TRBJ1-2, with 7 bases that match TRBD1. Germline values: CDR1 SGHRS, CDR2 YFSETQ. After removal of 4 bases from V and 3 bases from J, the junction contained 12 bases not matched to a gene. This CDR3 region has 16 residues. The CDR3 here is CASSIGDRVSDYGYTF. The CDR3 coding sequence is TGCGCCAGCAGCATCGGCGACAGGGTTAGTGACTATGGCTACACCTTC. Looking up the rest from reference TRBV5-1 and TRBJ1-2 gives the full variable domain: KAGVTQTPRYLIKTRGQQVTLSCSPISGHRSVSWYQQTPGQGLQFLFEYFSETQRNKGNFPGRFSGRQFSNSRSEMNVSTLELGDSALYLCASSIGDRVSDYGYTFGSGTRLTVV.

V gene TRBV11-3 combines with J gene TRBJ2-2, with TRBD2 identical over 7 bases. Germline-derived CDR1 and CDR2 are SGHNT and YENEEA. Trimming at V came to 5 bases and at J to 4 bases, leaving 10 bases not matched to a gene. There are 16 residues in the CDR3. Written as DNA, the CDR3 is TGTGCCAGCAGCCACCCTAGCGGATCGGCCACCGGGGAGCTGTTTTTT. The encoded protein is CASSHPSGSATGELFF.

V and J are TRBV7-3 and TRBJ2-3; D call uncertain. With 0 bases removed from V and 2 bases from J, the gap between germline ends came to 9 bases. Germline CDR1 and CDR2: SGHTA and FQGTGA. The CDR3 totals 15 residues. This CDR3 is CASSLTRHHTDTQYF. DNA for the CDR3: TGTGCCAGCAGCTTAACCCGGCACCACACAGATACGCAGTATTTT.

Comment on this clonotype: One end of the junction varies from germline; a read error may be responsible. The rearrangement links TRBV18 to TRBJ1-5; TRBD1 matches 7 bases. This CDR3 has 13 residues. From germline, CDR1 is KGHSH and CDR2 LQKENI. The CDR3 sequence: CASPPGGGQPQHF. The CDR3 nucleotides read TGTGCCAGCCCACCAGGGGGGGGTCAGCCCCAGCATTTT.

This clonotype was found many times. The gene calls are TRBV20-1 and TRBJ2-3, with TRBD2 matching 11 bases. The CDR3 contains 14 residues. Trimming cost V 1 base and J 3 bases; bases outside gene matches: 0. Per the germline V gene, CDR1 is DFQATT and CDR2 is SNEGSKA (reference sequence). CDR3 sequence reads: CSARGLAGTDTQYF. The DNA of the CDR3 is TGCAGTGCTAGAGGACTAGCGGGGACAGATACGCAGTATTTT.

This clonotype has a count of ten or more. This chain uses TRBV29-1 with TRBJ2-7; tentative D call: TRBD1 (5 bases). This CDR3 region has 13 residues. The V and J ends lost 6 bases and 1 base respectively, with 13 bases between them. Germline V gives CDR1 SQVTM, CDR2 ANQGSEA. The CDR3, as DNA: TGCAGCGTCTCGGACATTGGTTCCTACGAGCAGTACTTC. Residues: CSVSDIGSYEQYF.

This clonotype was counted many times. The chain combines TRBV9 with TRBJ2-1, with TRBD2 as a possible D gene (6 bases). CDR1 and CDR2 from the germline V gene are SGDLS and YYNGEE. The CDR3 extends over 16 amino acids. The V end was cut by 0 bases, the J end by 2 bases, with 12 bases between. The CDR3 sequence is CASSVGGRPAYNEQFF. CDR3 DNA: TGTGCCAGCAGCGTAGGGGGGAGGCCCGCCTACAATGAGCAGTTCTTC.

This clonotype turned up a few times. This chain joins TRBV20-1 and TRBJ1-1, with D possibly being TRBD1 (5 bases). The CDR3 has 15 residues. CDR1 DFQATT and CDR2 SNEGSKA come from the germline V gene (reference sequence). V was trimmed by 0 bases and J by 4 bases, leaving 15 bases between them. The CDR3 coding sequence is TGCAGTGCTAGAGATCCAAGACGGGGGAGCACTGAAGCTTTCTTT. Its protein is CSARDPRRGSTEAFF.

This clonotype was seen once. The gene calls are TRBV19 and TRBJ2-5; 7 bases agree with TRBD1. Trimming took 4 bases from V and 2 from J; bases not matched to a gene: 1. The V gene's germline CDR1 is LNHDA and CDR2 SQIVND (reference sequence). CDR3 length: 13 residues. The CDR3 reads CASSTTGQETQYF. CDR3 nucleotides: TGTGCCAGTAGTACGACAGGGCAAGAGACCCAGTACTTC.